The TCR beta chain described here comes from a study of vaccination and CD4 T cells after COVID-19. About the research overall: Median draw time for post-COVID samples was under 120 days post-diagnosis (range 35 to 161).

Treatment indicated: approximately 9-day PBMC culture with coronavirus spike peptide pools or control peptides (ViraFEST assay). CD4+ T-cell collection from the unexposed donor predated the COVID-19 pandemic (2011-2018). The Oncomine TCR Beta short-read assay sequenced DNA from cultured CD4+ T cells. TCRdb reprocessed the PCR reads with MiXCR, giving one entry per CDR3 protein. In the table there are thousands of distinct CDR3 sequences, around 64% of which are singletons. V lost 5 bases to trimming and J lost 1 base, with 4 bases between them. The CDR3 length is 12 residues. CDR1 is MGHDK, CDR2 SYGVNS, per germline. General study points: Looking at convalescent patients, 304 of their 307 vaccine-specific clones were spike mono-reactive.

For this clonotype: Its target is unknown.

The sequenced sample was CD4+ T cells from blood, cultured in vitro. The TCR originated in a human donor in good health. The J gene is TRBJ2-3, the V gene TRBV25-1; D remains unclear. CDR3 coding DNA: TGTGCCAGCAGTCCCCGCACAGATACGCAGTATTTT. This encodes CASSPRTDTQYF.